This is a list of T cell receptor beta chains from one sample in a study of T-cell memory formation after mild COVID-19. TCRdb processed the 5' RACE reads anew with MiXCR; each CDR3 protein has one entry. The sample consists of hundreds of thousands of distinct CDR3 sequences, roughly 17% of them appearing once. Sequenced: PBMCs or a T cell subset sorted from them (not recorded which). These receptors came from an adult woman who had mild COVID-19 (a few samples of this study predate the infection). Cell type and time point are not known. Each CDR3 is given with its conserved first and last residue. D genes are given only for firm matches. Not every row has a clone size; where given, it reads once, few, many or a size class.

V	J	size	D	DNA	CDR3
TRBV11-2	TRBJ2-1	few	NA	TGTGCCAGCAGCCCGACCCCCTTGGGTAATGAGCAGTTCTTC	CASSPTPLGNEQFF
TRBV5-1	TRBJ2-1	few	TRBD2	TGCGCCAGCAGCTTGGCCCAAGCGGGGGGGTACTACAATGAGCAGTTCTTC	CASSLAQAGGYYNEQFF
TRBV4-3	TRBJ2-7	many	TRBD1	TGCGCCAGCAGCCAAGATTGGGACAGGTCCTACGAGCAGTACTTC	CASSQDWDRSYEQYF
TRBV14	TRBJ2-3	few	TRBD2	TGTGCCAGCAGCCTCTTCGGACTAGCGCTTAGCACAGATACGCAGTATTTT	CASSLFGLALSTDTQYF
TRBV24-1	TRBJ2-2	many	TRBD1	TGTGCCACCAGTGATTTCGACAGGGGAATAAGGAACACCGGGGAGCTGTTTTTT	CATSDFDRGIRNTGELFF
TRBV5-6	TRBJ2-5	few	TRBD2	TGTGCCAGCAGCTTGGTTGGCCGCGGGGGTGAGACCCAGTACTTC	CASSLVGRGGETQYF
TRBV4-1	TRBJ1-2	NA	NA	TGCGCCAGCAGCCAAGATATGGGGGCAAGGTATGGCTACACCTTC	CASSQDMGARYGYTF
TRBV9	TRBJ2-3	few	TRBD1	TGTGCCAGCAGCGTATCCGGGACAGGGAGCACAGATACGCAGTATTTT	CASSVSGTGSTDTQYF
TRBV25-1	TRBJ1-4	NA	NA	TGTGCCAGCAGTGAAGTAGGAGTCAGAATTAATGAAAAACTGTTTTTT	CASSEVGVRINEKLFF
TRBV9	TRBJ2-1	NA	NA	TGTGCCAGCAGCGGGGGGGGCAGGGAATACCACAATGAGCAGTTCTTC	CASSGGGREYHNEQFF
TRBV10-3	TRBJ2-7	many	TRBD2	TGTGCCATCAGTGACGGTGGTAGCGGGGGCTACGAGCAGTACTTC	CAISDGGSGGYEQYF
TRBV3-1	TRBJ2-3	few	NA	TGTGCCAGCAGCCTCCAGCGGGATACGCAGTATTTT	CASSLQRDTQYF
TRBV29-1	TRBJ1-2	NA	NA	TGCAGCTCCCTGACAGGTGTCTATGGCTACACCTTC	CSSLTGVYGYTF
TRBV7-2	TRBJ2-2	many	NA	TGTGCCAGCAGCTTAGCTCGGTCAGGGTGGGGCGGGGAGCTGTTTTTT	CASSLARSGWGGELFF
TRBV3-1	TRBJ1-2	NA	NA	TGTGCCAGCAGCCAAGGGAGGGACCGAGGCTACACCTTC	CASSQGRDRGYTF
TRBV24-1	TRBJ1-2	few	NA	TGTGCCACCAGTGATCCAAACCGGGACGGCTACACCTTC	CATSDPNRDGYTF
TRBV5-1	TRBJ2-1	NA	NA	TGCGCCAGCAGCCCGCGGGACTCGCTCATTGGTGAGCAGTTCTTC	CASSPRDSLIGEQFF
TRBV5-6	TRBJ2-2	NA	TRBD2	TGTGCCAGCAGCTTGGGAGCGGGAGGCGACACCGGGGAGCTGTTTTTT	CASSLGAGGDTGELFF
TRBV5-1	TRBJ2-3	few	NA	TGCGCCAGCAGCTTTGACCACACGACAGATACGCAGTATTTT	CASSFDHTTDTQYF
TRBV29-1	TRBJ2-7	NA	TRBD1	TGCAGCGCCGGGGGACAGGGATTCCCCTACGAGCAGTACTTC	CSAGGQGFPYEQYF
TRBV16	TRBJ1-1	NA	NA	TGTGCCAGCAGCCAATATATTGGGTTCATGAACACTGAAGCTTTCTTT	CASSQYIGFMNTEAFF
TRBV7-3	TRBJ2-2	NA	TRBD1	TGTGCCAGCAGCTTGGGACAGGACACCGGGGAGCTGTTTTTT	CASSLGQDTGELFF
TRBV7-9	TRBJ2-5	many	NA	TGTGCCAGCAGCTTAGGGGGGGTACGCGCGGAGACCCAGTACTTC	CASSLGGVRAETQYF
TRBV6-2/TRBV6-3	TRBJ2-5	few	NA	TGTGCCAGCACCCAACAAGGGACCCCTCAAGAGACCCAGTACTTC	CASTQQGTPQETQYF
TRBV4-1	TRBJ2-5	NA	TRBD2	TGCGCCAGCAGCCAACAAGGGCTAGCGGGGGGGCTTGAGACCCAGTACTTC	CASSQQGLAGGLETQYF
TRBV12-3/TRBV12-4	TRBJ2-1	once	NA	TGTGCCAGCAGGACAGACAATGAGCAGTTCTTC	CASRTDNEQFF
TRBV5-1	TRBJ2-6	NA	NA	TGCGCCAGCAGCTTGGAGGTCGTGCCTGGGGCCAACGTCCTGACTTTC	CASSLEVVPGANVLTF
TRBV5-1	TRBJ2-5	few	TRBD2	TGCGCCAGCAGCTTGGCCATCGCTAGCGGGGGCCAAGAGACCCAGTACTTC	CASSLAIASGGQETQYF
TRBV14	TRBJ1-1	few	NA	TGTGCCAGCAGCCAAGTTAAGGGTGAAGCTTTCTTT	CASSQVKGEAFF
TRBV20-1	TRBJ1-1	NA	NA	TGCAGTGCTTCAGGTGAGGGGCCATATAACACTGAAGCTTTCTTT	CSASGEGPYNTEAFF
TRBV5-1	TRBJ1-2	NA	NA	TGCGCCAGCAGCTTGGGCGACAGCGGGTTGGATGGCTACACCTTC	CASSLGDSGLDGYTF
TRBV24-1	TRBJ2-1	NA	NA	TGTGCCACCAGTTCAACCCGCTCCTACAATGAGCAGTTCTTC	CATSSTRSYNEQFF
TRBV2	TRBJ1-5	NA	NA	TGTGCCAGCAGGAGTGAGAGGGGCAATCAGCCCCAGCATTTT	CASRSERGNQPQHF
TRBV12-3/TRBV12-4	TRBJ2-7	NA	TRBD2	TGTGCCAGCAGATATAGCGGGGGGTCCTCCTACGAGCAGTACTTC	CASRYSGGSSYEQYF
TRBV18	TRBJ2-3	NA	NA	TGTGCCAGCTCACGTGTGGGAGGTCTCGATACGCAGTATTTT	CASSRVGGLDTQYF
TRBV9	TRBJ1-2	NA	NA	TGTGCCAGCAGCGTAGAGACTGGGCAGAGCTATGGCTACACCTTC	CASSVETGQSYGYTF
TRBV5-6	TRBJ2-7	few	TRBD1	TGTGCCAGCAGCTTGGCCGGGACAGGGTTCTACGAGCAGTACTTC	CASSLAGTGFYEQYF
TRBV4-1	TRBJ1-5	few	NA	TGCGCCAGCAGCCAAGCTACGCCCGGGCCCCAGCATTTT	CASSQATPGPQHF
TRBV6-2/TRBV6-3	TRBJ2-5	few	TRBD2	TGTGCCAGCAGTTTTGAGTATGGGCAACAAATAGCGGGAGAAGAGACCCAGTACTTC	CASSFEYGQQIAGEETQYF
TRBV12-3/TRBV12-4	TRBJ1-5	few	TRBD1	TGTGCCAGCAGTTCTCGGACAGGGGAGATTCAGCCCCAGCATTTT	CASSSRTGEIQPQHF
TRBV25-1	TRBJ2-7	few	TRBD1	TGTGCCAGCAGTGACCGGGACAGTACCTACGAGCAGTACTTC	CASSDRDSTYEQYF
TRBV20-1	TRBJ1-6	NA	NA	TGCAGTGCAGGATGGGCTAATTCACCCCTCCACTTT	CSAGWANSPLHF
TRBV12-3/TRBV12-4	TRBJ2-3	NA	TRBD1	TGTGCCAGCAGCCGGGACAGGGGTAATACGCAGTATTTT	CASSRDRGNTQYF
TRBV2	TRBJ2-5	NA	NA	TGTGCCAGCAGTGAATCGGGGGACCCTCAGTACTTC	CASSESGDPQYF
TRBV7-6	TRBJ1-1	few	NA	TGTGCCAGCAGCCCCCCAGCGGGGGCGAGTACAGCTTTCTTT	CASSPPAGASTAFF
TRBV20-1	TRBJ2-2	few	TRBD2	TGCAGTGCTAGAGATCAGGCCCAGATATCGAGCGGGGGCGCCGGGGAGCTGTTTTTT	CSARDQAQISSGGAGELFF